The 3 T cell receptor beta chains reported below all come from one sample, sequenced in a study of T cells expressing NK-cell markers. Following a re-call of the 5' RACE reads, TCRdb has one entry per CDR3 protein and lacks DNA. This sample contains some 460,000 distinct CDR3 sequences. The specimen was blood T cells: a sorted CD56 or NKG2C T cell subset, CD4+ or CD8+ T cells, or bulk PBMC T cells (not recorded which). The receptors stem from a woman in her 50s in good health.

The V and J genes are TRBV24-1 and TRBJ2-1. The CDR3 sequence is 11 residues long. The germline gives CDR1 KGHDR, CDR2 SFDVKD. CDR3 sequence: CATGQLYEQFF.

V usage is TRBV9 and J usage is TRBJ2-3. Germline values: CDR1 SGDLS, CDR2 YYNGEE. The CDR3 consists of 14 residues. CDR3 amino acids: CASRFQASTDTQYF. The entire variable domain, with the rest obtained from reference TRBV9 and TRBJ2-3, is as follows: DSGVTQTPKHLITATGQRVTLRCSPRSGDLSVYWYQQSLDQGLQFLIQYYNGEERAKGNILERFSAQQFPDLHSELNLSSLELGDSALYFCASRFQASTDTQYFGPGTRLTVL.

The rearrangement uses TRBV20-1 and TRBJ2-1; as DNA is missing, the TRBD2 call by TCRdb cannot be tested. The germline V gene encodes CDR1 DFQATT and CDR2 SNEGSKA (reference sequence). This CDR3 spans 13 amino acids. The CDR3 reads CSAPGLASGEQFF.